This T cell receptor (beta chain) was identified during a study of shared T cell receptors in the human thymus. Losses at the gene ends were 4 bases for V and 5 bases for J; bases not matched to a gene: 15. The CDR3 totals 17 residues. In germline, CDR1 is SGHDN, CDR2 FVKESK. Repertoires were generated with immunoSEQ multiplex PCR, while TCRdb's copy carries only in-frame clones and drops some. Of approximately 730,000 clones listed, approximately 85% are singletons. The same specimen was also included in a second study, on human thymus T cells.

The sample taken for sequencing was thymocytes. V and J are TRBV14 and TRBJ2-5; 8 bases are a match to TRBD1. This receptor was obtained from a girl in the first two years of life with a congenital heart defect. This CDR3 is CASSLLTQTGEWETQYF. The CDR3 DNA reads as TGTGCCAGCAGCCTTCTCACCCAGACAGGGGAGTGGGAGACCCAGTACTTC.